This T cell receptor beta chain was recorded in a study of T cell responses to AZD1222 COVID-19 vaccine. Regarding the study as a whole: At baseline, seropositivity was found in only a handful of AZD1222 recipients.

As regards this clone: Antigen: not known.

The protocol was immunoSEQ multiplex PCR, while the TCRdb copy is restricted to in-frame clones and leaves out a portion. The sample contains about 270,000 clones, 90% to 95% of which appear only once. CDR1 is SGHAT, CDR2 FQNNGV, per germline. CDR3 length: 17 residues. V dropped 2 bases and J dropped 0; count of bases not matched to a gene: 8. Sequences were derived from peripheral blood, sampled 28 days after the second AZD1222 dose. This TCR was sampled from an adult who received the AZD1222 COVID-19 vaccine. This chain joins TRBV11-2 and TRBJ2-7; 9 nucleotides align to TRBD1. CDR3 nucleotide sequence: TGTGCCAGCAGCTTAAGATTCACAGGGGGCATCTCCTACGAGCAGTACTTC. Translated: CASSLRFTGGISYEQYF.